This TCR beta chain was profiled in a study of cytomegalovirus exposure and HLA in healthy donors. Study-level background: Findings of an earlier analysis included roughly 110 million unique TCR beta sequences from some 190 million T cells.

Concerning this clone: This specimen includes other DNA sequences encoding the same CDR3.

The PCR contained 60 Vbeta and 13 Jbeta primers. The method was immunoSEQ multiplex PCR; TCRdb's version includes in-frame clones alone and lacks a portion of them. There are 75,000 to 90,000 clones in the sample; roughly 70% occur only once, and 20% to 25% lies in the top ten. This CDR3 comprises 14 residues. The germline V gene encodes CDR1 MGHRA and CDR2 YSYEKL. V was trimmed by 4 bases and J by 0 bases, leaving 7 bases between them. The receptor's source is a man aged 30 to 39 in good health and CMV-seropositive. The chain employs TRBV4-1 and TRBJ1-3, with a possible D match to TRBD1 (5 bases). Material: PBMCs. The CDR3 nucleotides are TGCGCCAGCAGCCTGACAGACTCTGGAAACACCATATATTTT. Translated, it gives CASSLTDSGNTIYF.